This T cell receptor (beta chain) was identified in a study of cytotoxic CD8 clonotypes in ibrutinib-treated CLL. Target depth was 1 in 200,000 to 1 in 1 million T cells, about 10x per clonotype. Here immunoSEQ multiplex PCR was the method, and the copy in TCRdb shows in-frame clones only, minus some. This repertoire shows about 120,000 clones, 58% found once; its top ten account for approximately 35%. This clone was seen just once. This sequence originates from a human donor with chronic lymphocytic leukemia. The sequencing here drew on PBMCs, taken after 24 months of ibrutinib treatment.

The CDR3 sequence is CASSRQLAEQYF. In nucleotides, the CDR3 is TGTGCCAGCAGCCGTCAATTGGCCGAGCAGTACTTC. This rearrangement joins TRBV7-2 to TRBJ2-7; no firm D call. Germline CDR1 is SGHTA and CDR2 is FQGNSA. The length of the CDR3 is 12 residues. V gave up 5 bases and J gave up 6 bases, with 11 bases separating them.